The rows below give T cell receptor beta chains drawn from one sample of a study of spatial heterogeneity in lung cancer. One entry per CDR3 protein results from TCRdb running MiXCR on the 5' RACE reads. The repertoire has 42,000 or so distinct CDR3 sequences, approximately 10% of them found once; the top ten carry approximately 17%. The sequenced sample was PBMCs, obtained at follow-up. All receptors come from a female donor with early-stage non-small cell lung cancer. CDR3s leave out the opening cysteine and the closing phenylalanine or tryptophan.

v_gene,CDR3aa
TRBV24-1,ATSDSRQGTGELF
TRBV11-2,ASSPRDLAVNEQF
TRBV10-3,AISRGDSYEQY
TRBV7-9,ASRRDNTEAF
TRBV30,AWSLNTGELF
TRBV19,ATALTGVGNEQF
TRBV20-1,SAPVAGGLTDTQY
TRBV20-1,SAPQGGEQY
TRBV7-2,ASSFDYLSYNEQF
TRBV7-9,ASSIPQGGQETQY
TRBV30,AWRGHHTGELF
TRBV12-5,ASGKGTGGTDTQY
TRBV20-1,SAFGSPYEQY
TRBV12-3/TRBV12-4,ASSPVGETQY
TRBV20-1,SARQGADQPQH
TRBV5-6,ASSLSWTGSTGELF
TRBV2,ASSEALRNIQY
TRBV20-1,SARGPPTAGSPQETQY
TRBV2,ASSSSGGDNEQF
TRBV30,AWRKGGYT
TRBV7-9,ASSLFKTGTYEQY
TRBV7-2,ASSFLAGGLGETQY
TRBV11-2,ASSFTFSGMGTDTQY
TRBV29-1,SVEGNRDYGYT
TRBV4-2,ASSRGVGQETQY
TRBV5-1,ASSLEGYTGELF